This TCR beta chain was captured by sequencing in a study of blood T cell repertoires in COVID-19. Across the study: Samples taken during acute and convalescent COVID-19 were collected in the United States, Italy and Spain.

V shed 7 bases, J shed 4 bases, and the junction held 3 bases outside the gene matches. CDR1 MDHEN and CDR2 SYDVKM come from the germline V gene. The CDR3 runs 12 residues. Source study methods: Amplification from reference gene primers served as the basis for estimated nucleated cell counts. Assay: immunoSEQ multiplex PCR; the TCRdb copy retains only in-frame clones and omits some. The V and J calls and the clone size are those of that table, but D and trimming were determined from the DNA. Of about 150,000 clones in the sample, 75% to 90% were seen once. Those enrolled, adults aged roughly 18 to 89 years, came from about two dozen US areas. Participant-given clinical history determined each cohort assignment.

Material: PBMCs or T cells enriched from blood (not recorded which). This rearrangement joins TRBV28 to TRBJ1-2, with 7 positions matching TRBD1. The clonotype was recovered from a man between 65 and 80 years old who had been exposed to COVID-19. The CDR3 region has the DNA TGTGCCAGCACAGGGACAGCCTATGGCTACACCTTC. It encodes CASTGTAYGYTF.